Listed below are T cell receptor beta chains from one sample, sequenced in a study of blood T cell repertoires in COVID-19. Repertoires were generated with immunoSEQ multiplex PCR, while TCRdb's copy carries only in-frame clones and drops some. The repertoire includes about 86,000 clones, 65% to 85% of them detected once, and under 35% sits in the top ten. The sequenced sample was peripheral blood. The receptors were gathered from a woman of 80 years or more with active or convalescent COVID-19. Each CDR3 is given with its conserved first and last residue. Each record gives: J gene, V gene, CDR3 protein.

TRBJ2-3,TRBV5-5,CASSFLAGGPSDTQYF
TRBJ1-3,TRBV7-2,CASSLIPRPGYSGNTIYF
TRBJ1-4,TRBV19,CASSMGTGFDKLFF
TRBJ2-3,TRBV7-9,CASSTSSGGPDTQYF
TRBJ2-5,TRBV19,CASSISRQETQYF
TRBJ1-2,TRBV5-1,CASQAGTGRREGYGYTF
TRBJ1-4,TRBV4-1,CASSQDPPGANEKLFF
TRBJ2-2,TRBV18,CASSRNRDREVTGELFF
TRBJ1-1,TRBV15,CATSRDLAAINTEAFF
TRBJ2-1,TRBV30,CAWSIRDRHYNEQFF
TRBJ1-6,TRBV7-9,CASSSGVTRYNSPLHF
TRBJ2-2,TRBV15,CATSRGPDRGSYDGTGELFF
TRBJ2-7,TRBV5-1,CASSWDRPYEQYF
TRBJ1-4,TRBV7-9,CASRSGTGVGEKLFF
TRBJ1-2,TRBV28,CASSLGRGYGGYTF
TRBJ2-3,TRBV6-1,CASSEPGRGADTQYF
TRBJ1-3,TRBV19,CASSPQASGNTIYF
TRBJ1-1,TRBV30,CAWSGDGGTEAFF
TRBJ2-1,TRBV21-1,CASSKVTGEPGTQQGGLLGEQFF
TRBJ2-2,TRBV18,CASSSGTGNTGELFF
TRBJ2-1,TRBV10-1,CASSESLRGATNEQFF
TRBJ2-1,TRBV7-9,CASSLVGAGGSNEQFF
TRBJ1-6,TRBV20-1,CSASTLAGGGDNSPLHF
TRBJ2-3,TRBV5-1,CASIGQPGGEDTQYF
TRBJ2-2,TRBV28,CASSLWGGGPSPGELFF
TRBJ2-3,TRBV6-2/TRBV6-3,CASSLQGTDTQYF
TRBJ2-7,TRBV10-3,CAISTTDLWAGRSSYEQYF
TRBJ1-2,TRBV5-8,CASSRWAYGYTF
TRBJ1-1,TRBV4-1,CASSLATQVNTEAFF
TRBJ1-2,TRBV21-1,CASSTCGRRGRGVYYGYTF
TRBJ1-6,TRBV10-1,CACIRDSPNSPLHF
TRBJ1-5,TRBV5-1,CASSLAGQVDQPQHF
TRBJ1-2,TRBV5-1,CASSLALQGLNYGYTF
TRBJ2-6,TRBV11-3,CASSLSGANVLTF
TRBJ2-7,TRBV27,CASSLGDSTVQYF
TRBJ2-2,TRBV6-5,CASSPRAGGPGELFF
TRBJ1-6,TRBV5-3,CARTRSPLHF
TRBJ1-2,TRBV6-6,CATARTGGYGYTF
TRBJ1-5,TRBV19,CASRSLGHGQPQHF
TRBJ2-4,TRBV5-1,CASSLATVGLADIQYF
TRBJ1-5,TRBV28,CASSSIDYTAQHF
TRBJ1-4,TRBV4-1,CASSQDRGRSTNEKLFF
TRBJ1-1,TRBV29-1,CSGRTGGTEAFF
TRBJ1-1,TRBV5-1,CASSLAKTGTNTEAFF
TRBJ2-7,TRBV3-1/TRBV3-2,CASGTSGYEQYF
TRBJ2-7,TRBV4-2,CASSQDGTSARYEQYF
TRBJ1-1,TRBV11-2,CASSSQGVNTEAFF
TRBJ1-1,TRBV2,CASGKEMNTEAFF
TRBJ1-1,TRBV5-5,CASSLHRDTIWGTEAFF
TRBJ2-2,TRBV30,CAWGLGGELFF
TRBJ1-2,TRBV5-1,CASSLPGADGYTF
TRBJ1-2,TRBV9,CASSTRGTVGYGYTF
TRBJ2-7,TRBV27,CASSLGLSYEQYF
TRBJ2-1,TRBV5-1,CASSRASGGGDEQFF
TRBJ2-7,TRBV5-4,CASSVRAGYEQYF